One sample yielded the 10 T cell receptor beta chains listed below, sequenced in a study of radiotherapy plus CTLA-4 blockade in lung cancer. Using immunoSEQ multiplex PCR, the repertoire was profiled, and TCRdb retains in-frame clones only, with some absent. The sample has approximately 100,000 clones; 80% to 85% are singletons. The sample consisted of peripheral blood, taken from a patient treated with radiotherapy plus ipilimumab. Receptors originate from a human donor with non-small cell lung cancer who had a partial response to radiotherapy plus ipilimumab.

The chain has TRBV29-1 and TRBJ2-1, with TRBD2 matching over 7 bases. Germline V gene sequence: CDR1 SQVTM, CDR2 ANQGSEA. There are 17 residues in the CDR3. V lost 2 bases to trimming and J lost 0 bases; unmatched junction nucleotides: 10. CDR3 nucleotide sequence: TGCAGCGTTGAATCGGGAGGTTCCTTAAGCTCCTACAATGAGCAGTTCTTC. Encoded protein: CSVESGGSLSSYNEQFF.

The chain is built from TRBV6-5 and TRBJ2-1; 8 bases line up with TRBD2. Germline CDR1 reads MNHEY; CDR2 reads SVGAGI. The V and J ends lost 7 bases and 10 bases, in that order; junction bases with no gene match: 15. The CDR3 has 15 residues. The CDR3 region has the DNA TGTGCCAGCACCGAGACTAGCGCCACAAGGGGAGAGCAGTTCTTC. Its protein product is CASTETSATRGEQFF.

The gene calls are TRBV11-2 and TRBJ2-1, with 12 bases matching TRBD2. J lost 7 bases, V lost 5 bases, and 9 bases had no gene match. This CDR3 is 16 amino acids long. Germline assignment: CDR1 SGHAT and CDR2 FQNNGV. DNA of the CDR3: TGTGCCAGCAGCGGGACTAGCGGGCCCCCGGGGAATGAGCAGTTCTTC. It is translated as CASSGTSGPPGNEQFF.

The rearrangement uses TRBV2 and TRBJ2-2; possible D gene TRBD2, 6 bases. Germline CDR1 and CDR2: SNHLY and FYNNEI. The CDR3 sequence is 13 residues long. The ends were cut back, 6 bases at V and 5 bases at J, with 10 bases in the middle. The chain's CDR3 is CASRSSVTGELFF. The CDR3 region has the DNA TGTGCCAGCAGGTCTAGCGTTACCGGGGAGCTGTTTTTT. Filled out from reference TRBV2 and TRBJ2-2, the complete variable domain reads EPEVTQTPSHQVTQMGQEVILRCVPISNHLYFYWYRQILGQKVEFLVSFYNNEISEKSEIFDDQFSVERPDGSNFTLKIRSTKLEDSAMYFCASRSSVTGELFFGEGSRLTVL.

The chain couples TRBV9 to TRBJ2-3; D gene ambiguous. The CDR3 runs 16 residues. V lost 1 base to trimming and J lost 0 bases, with 12 bases between them. Per the germline V gene, CDR1 is SGDLS and CDR2 is YYNGEE. The CDR3 loop reads CASSVWALSSTDTQYF. In DNA, the CDR3 is TGTGCCAGCAGCGTATGGGCGTTGTCTAGCACAGATACGCAGTATTTT.

This rearrangement joins TRBV11-3 to TRBJ2-3, with 14 bases lining up with TRBD2. CDR3 length equals 16 residues. Trimming cost V 5 bases and J 5 bases; bases outside gene matches: 6. The germline V gene encodes CDR1 SGHNT and CDR2 YENEEA. The CDR3 DNA follows: TGTGCCAGCAGCCCCGGGACTAGCGGGAGTGTAGATACGCAGTATTTT. It specifies CASSPGTSGSVDTQYF.

The sample holds one count of this clone. The genes are TRBV13 and TRBJ2-1; 9 bases fit TRBD2. V lost 8 bases, J lost 3 bases, and 5 bases stayed unmatched. Germline values: CDR1 PRHDT, CDR2 FYEKMQ (reference sequence). This CDR3 is 14 amino acids long. Written as DNA, the CDR3 is TGTGCCAGCGGGGGCGGGAGGGGCTACAATGAGCAGTTCTTC. It yields the protein CASGGGRGYNEQFF.

This clone appeared once. The gene calls are TRBV4-1 and TRBJ1-1; 8 bases map to TRBD1. The CDR3 is 16 residues long. Germline values: CDR1 MGHRA, CDR2 YSYEKL. The V segment lost 2 bases and the J segment 1 base; nucleotides outside the gene matches: 6. CDR3: CASSQMGRGRNTEAFF. As DNA, the CDR3 is TGCGCCAGCAGCCAAATGGGCAGGGGGCGGAACACTGAAGCTTTCTTT.

This clone was seen more than once but under ten times. The chain recombines TRBV28 with TRBJ1-2; no definite D call. The CDR3 has 13 amino acids. V was trimmed by 5 bases and J by 3 bases, leaving 10 bases between them. Germline assignment: CDR1 MDHEN and CDR2 SYDVKM. CDR3 region: CASSPTLDYGYTF. As DNA, the CDR3 is TGTGCCAGCAGTCCAACACTAGACTATGGCTACACCTTC.

This sequence joins TRBV10-1 and TRBJ2-5; no clear D gene. V shed 4 bases and J shed 5 bases, with 11 bases lying between them. The germline V gene has CDR1 WNHNN and CDR2 SYGVQD (reference sequence). The CDR3 loop spans 13 amino acids. The CDR3 loop is CASSVRVGETQYF. The CDR3 DNA sequence: TGCGCCAGCAGTGTCCGGGTCGGGGAGACCCAGTACTTC.